The 4 T cell receptor beta chains listed next were all sequenced from one sample in a study of blood T cell repertoires in COVID-19. Clones were sequenced by immunoSEQ multiplex PCR, and TCRdb holds only the in-frame ones, with some missing. Found here are about 200,000 clones, around 80% of them singletons; the top ten hold about 7.8%. The sequenced sample consisted of peripheral blood. These receptors all stem from an elderly woman with COVID-19, enrolled during active disease.

The chain carries TRBV18 and TRBJ1-2, with D perhaps TRBD1 (6 bases). Trimming took off 3 bases at V and 4 bases at J, with 9 bases between the two ends. This CDR3 contains 13 residues. Per germline, CDR1 KGHSH and CDR2 LQKENI. CDR3 sequence reads: CASSPGRGYGYTF. In nucleotides, the CDR3 is TGTGCCAGCTCACCGGGCAGGGGCTATGGCTACACCTTC.

The rearrangement uses TRBV6-5 and TRBJ1-5; perhaps TRBD1 as D (5 bases). Germline CDR1 MNHEY, CDR2 SVGAGI. Trimming pared 8 bases from V and 6 bases from J, leaving 17 bases between. The length of the CDR3 is 14 residues. The CDR3: CASLLGGGGQPQHF. CDR3 coding DNA: TGTGCCAGCCTTCTGGGGGGGGGTGGTCAGCCCCAGCATTTT.

V and J are TRBV14 and TRBJ1-1, with a weak D call TRBD1 (5 bases). The V and J ends lost 0 bases and 3 bases respectively, with 8 bases between them. This CDR3 has 14 amino acids. In germline, CDR1 is SGHDN, CDR2 FVKESK. CDR3 DNA: TGTGCCAGCAGCCAAGATGGGGCATACACTGAAGCTTTCTTT. Encoded protein: CASSQDGAYTEAFF.

The genes are TRBV19 and TRBJ1-2, with TRBD1 identical over 7 bases. The CDR3 is made up of 13 amino acids. Germline CDR1 is LNHDA and CDR2 is SQIVND (reference sequence). Trimming took 5 bases from V and 4 from J; bases not matched to a gene: 4. Here the CDR3 reads CASSATGVYGYTF. DNA of the CDR3: TGTGCCAGTAGTGCCACAGGGGTCTATGGCTACACCTTC. Filled out from reference TRBV19 and TRBJ1-2, the complete variable domain reads DGGITQSPKYLFRKEGQNVTLSCEQNLNHDAMYWYRQDPGQGLRLIYYSQIVNDFQKGDIAEGYSVSREKKESFPLTVTSAQKNPTAFYLCASSATGVYGYTFGSGTRLTVV.